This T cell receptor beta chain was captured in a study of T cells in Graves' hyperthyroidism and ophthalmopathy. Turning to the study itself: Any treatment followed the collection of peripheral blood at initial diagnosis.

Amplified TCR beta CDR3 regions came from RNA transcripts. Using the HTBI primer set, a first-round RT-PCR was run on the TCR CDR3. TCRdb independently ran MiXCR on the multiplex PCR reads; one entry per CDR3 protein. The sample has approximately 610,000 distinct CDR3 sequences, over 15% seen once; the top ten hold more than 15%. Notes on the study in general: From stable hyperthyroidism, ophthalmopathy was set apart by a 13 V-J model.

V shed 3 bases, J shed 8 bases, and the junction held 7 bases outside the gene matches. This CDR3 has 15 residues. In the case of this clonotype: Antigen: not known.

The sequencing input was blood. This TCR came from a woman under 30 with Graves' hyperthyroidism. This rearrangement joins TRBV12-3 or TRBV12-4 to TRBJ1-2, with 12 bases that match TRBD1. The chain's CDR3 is CASSFVGQGARGYTF. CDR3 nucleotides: TGTGCCAGCAGTTTTGTGGGACAGGGGGCAAGGGGCTACACCTTC.